This T cell receptor (beta chain) was obtained from a study of shared clonotypes between healthy human individuals. About the research overall: The donor pool was made up of two women and three men aged 18 to 49. Used for every donor were three CD4 naive, three CD4 memory, two CD8 naive and one CD8 memory plate. Overall study findings and caveats: With few donors, the genetic and exposure-history diversity represented was limited.

Donation came from healthy HIV-negative adults that had no recent acute infections or vaccinations. Some clones are missing from TCRdb's copy, which holds only in-frame ones; the method was immunoSEQ multiplex PCR. The table includes 550,000 to 850,000 clones, roughly two thirds detected once. From germline, CDR1 is MNHEY and CDR2 SVGAGI. The junction had 9 bases not matched to a gene; V was cut back by 6 bases and J by 4 bases. CDR3 length: 15 amino acids. As for this clone: What it binds is not known.

The TCR originated in a woman aged 25-40 years in good health. Sequencing input: memory CD4+ T cells sorted from blood. Described subset: CD45RA-negative fraction. This chain joins TRBV6-5 and TRBJ2-3; TRBD2 matches 8 bases. CDR3 sequence reads: CASRLSGRTSDTQYF. In DNA form, the CDR3 reads TGTGCCAGCAGACTAAGCGGGAGAACGTCAGATACGCAGTATTTT.